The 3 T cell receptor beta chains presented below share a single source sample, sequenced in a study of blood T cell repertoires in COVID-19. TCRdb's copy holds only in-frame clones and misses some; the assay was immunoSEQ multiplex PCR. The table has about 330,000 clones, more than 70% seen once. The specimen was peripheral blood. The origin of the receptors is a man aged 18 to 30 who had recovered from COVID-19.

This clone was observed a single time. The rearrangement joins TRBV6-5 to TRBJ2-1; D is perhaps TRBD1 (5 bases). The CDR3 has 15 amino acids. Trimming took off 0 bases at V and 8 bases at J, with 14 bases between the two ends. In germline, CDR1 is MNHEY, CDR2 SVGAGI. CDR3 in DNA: TGTGCCAGCAGTTACTCTCCCCAGGGAAATTATGAGCAGTTCTTC. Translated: CASSYSPQGNYEQFF.

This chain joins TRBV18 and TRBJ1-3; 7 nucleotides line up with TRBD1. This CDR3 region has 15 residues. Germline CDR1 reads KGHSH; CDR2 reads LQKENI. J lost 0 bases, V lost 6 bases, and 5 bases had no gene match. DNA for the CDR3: TGTGCCAGCTCCCGCGGGACAGACTCTGGAAACACCATATATTTT. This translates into CASSRGTDSGNTIYF.

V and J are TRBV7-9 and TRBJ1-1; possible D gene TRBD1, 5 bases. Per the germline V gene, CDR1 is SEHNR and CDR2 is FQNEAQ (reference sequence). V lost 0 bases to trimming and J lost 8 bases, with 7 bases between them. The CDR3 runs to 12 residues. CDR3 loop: CASSLAGLEAFF. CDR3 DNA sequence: TGTGCCAGCAGCTTAGCGGGGCTAGAAGCTTTCTTT.